This is a list of T cell receptor beta chains from one sample in a study of T cells in Graves' hyperthyroidism and ophthalmopathy. TCRdb used MiXCR to reprocess the multiplex PCR reads, holding one entry per CDR3 protein. Of some 550,000 distinct CDR3 sequences in the sample, roughly 16% were seen once. The sequencing input was blood. These receptors were taken from a middle-aged woman with Graves' ophthalmopathy. The CDR3 runs from the conserved cysteine through the conserved F or W.

CDR3,J,V
CSAYRLYNEQFF,TRBJ2-1,TRBV20-1
CASTSLPGDKQYF,TRBJ2-7,TRBV2
CASSPQPIGENTEAFF,TRBJ1-1,TRBV5-1
CSARVGQQETQYF,TRBJ2-5,TRBV20-1
CASSWRGAPGSPLHF,TRBJ1-6,TRBV27
CASNSPRTSRQRGEQFF,TRBJ2-1,TRBV28
CASSQNGVTEAFF,TRBJ1-1,TRBV18
CASGGTTETAFF,TRBJ1-1,TRBV2
CASKHRGGSYNEQFF,TRBJ2-1,TRBV6-1
CASSSGLKDTQYF,TRBJ2-3,TRBV19
CSASPGRQGREQFF,TRBJ2-1,TRBV20-1
CATSRGTGKLFF,TRBJ2-2,TRBV24-1
CASSLNSGHEQYF,TRBJ2-7,TRBV12-3/TRBV12-4
CSVAPGTGSGPVNTEAFF,TRBJ1-1,TRBV29-1
CASSPDRRGFNQPQHF,TRBJ1-5,TRBV4-1
CASSFQGGSPYGYTF,TRBJ1-2,TRBV12-3/TRBV12-4
CASSTGERETQYF,TRBJ2-5,TRBV7-9
CASSLMGQGFAEQYF,TRBJ2-7,TRBV28
CASSYPGLAEPYEQYF,TRBJ2-7,TRBV6-2/TRBV6-3
CASSTFGTSGSSEQYF,TRBJ2-7,TRBV7-6
CASTVGNQPQHF,TRBJ1-5,TRBV28
CASSQDEQAGSTEAFF,TRBJ1-1,TRBV4-2
CASSLDSQNTEAFF,TRBJ1-1,TRBV7-9
CSARTKGVRQGLHQPQHF,TRBJ1-5,TRBV20-1
CAISEGSVETQYF,TRBJ2-5,TRBV10-3
CASSAHRAMNTEAFF,TRBJ1-1,TRBV5-8
CASRPGTGNRNTIYF,TRBJ1-3,TRBV12-3/TRBV12-4
CASFWEGNTEAFF,TRBJ1-1,TRBV2
CASSPQPQANYNEQFF,TRBJ2-1,TRBV5-1
CASSYSPPSGVYNEQFF,TRBJ2-1,TRBV6-6
CASSALYSPQHF,TRBJ1-5,TRBV2
CASSLAGDGYGYTF,TRBJ1-2,TRBV7-2
CASSLSGLLNTEAFF,TRBJ1-1,TRBV5-1
CASSLGTATDTQYF,TRBJ2-3,TRBV5-1
CASSLATGVDGYTF,TRBJ1-2,TRBV5-1
CASRRTSGGTGELVF,TRBJ2-2,TRBV4-2
CASRDTGAPTEAFF,TRBJ1-1,TRBV7-9
CSAGPGEISYNEQFF,TRBJ2-1,TRBV20-1
CASSSGQTMNTEAFF,TRBJ1-1,TRBV19
CASSLHRTGYGYTF,TRBJ1-2,TRBV28
CASSEQGGSEQYF,TRBJ2-7,TRBV6-1
CASSSPPGLAGADTQYF,TRBJ2-3,TRBV12-3/TRBV12-4
CASSEWAAGGPYEQYF,TRBJ2-7,TRBV2
CAIKGNTGELFF,TRBJ2-2,TRBV10-3
CASSLGHTNTGELFF,TRBJ2-2,TRBV7-3
CASSDMGGDNEQFF,TRBJ2-1,TRBV25-1
CASSLRTSGGTRDTQYF,TRBJ2-3,TRBV7-2
CASRRGDRSYEQYF,TRBJ2-7,TRBV5-1